Each of the 18 T cell receptor beta chains below was sequenced from the same sample in a study of blood T cell repertoires in COVID-19. The method was immunoSEQ multiplex PCR; TCRdb's version includes in-frame clones alone and lacks a portion of them. The sample contains 180,000 or so clones, under 85% of which appear only once. The sample consisted of peripheral blood. The receptors shown here come from a man aged 55 to 69 who had recovered from COVID-19.

The count of this clone is one. The V gene is TRBV27, the J gene TRBJ1-5; D perhaps matches TRBD1 (6 bases). The CDR3 is 18 amino acids. Per germline, CDR1 MNHEY and CDR2 SMNVEV (reference sequence). V lost 5 bases to trimming and J lost 5 bases, with 25 bases between them. The CDR3 here is CASSPSAGTRGGDQPQHF. The CDR3 region has the DNA TGTGCCAGCAGTCCATCAGCTGGGACAAGGGGCGGAGATCAGCCCCAGCATTTT.

The rearrangement joins TRBV7-2 to TRBJ2-1, with D perhaps matching TRBD2 (6 bases). The V and J ends lost 0 bases and 5 bases respectively, with 8 bases between them. The CDR3 loop spans 14 amino acids. Germline CDR1 SGHTA, CDR2 FQGNSA. The CDR3 is CASSLASGDNEQFF. CDR3 DNA sequence: TGTGCCAGCAGCTTAGCTAGCGGAGACAATGAGCAGTTCTTC.

This clone was seen just once. V is TRBV3-1 (or the pseudogene TRBV3-2) and J is TRBJ1-2, with D uncertain. The CDR3 covers 15 residues. V was pared by 0 bases and J by 5 bases, with 13 bases between. Germline V gene sequence: CDR1 LGHDT, CDR2 YNNKEL (reference sequence). For the CDR3, the DNA is TGTGCCAGCAGCCAAGATCTGTGGTCCGCGTATGGCTACACCTTC. Its translation is CASSQDLWSAYGYTF.

For this clone: Other DNA variants within this sample encode the same CDR3. The V and J genes are TRBV5-1 and TRBJ1-1; 8 bases are shared with TRBD1. This CDR3 spans 14 amino acids. Looked up from germline, CDR1 is SGHRS and CDR2 is YFSETQ. The ends lost 5 bases at V and 2 bases at J; junction bases unmatched: 5. This CDR3 is CASSMTGVNTEAFF. CDR3 in DNA: TGCGCCAGCAGTATGACAGGGGTAAACACTGAAGCTTTCTTT.

The chain recombines TRBV18 with TRBJ1-2; possibly TRBD1 for D (5 bases). The ends were cut back, 3 bases at V and 8 bases at J, with 16 bases in the middle. Germline V CDR1 and CDR2: KGHSH, LQKENI. The CDR3 sequence is 14 residues long. The CDR3 DNA reads as TGTGCCAGCTCACCGTCCAGGGAAGAATCGGGCTACACCTTC. Protein product: CASSPSREESGYTF.

CDR3 sequence reads: CASSPPSSDNEQFF. CDR3 sequence (DNA): TGTGCCAGCTCACCACCTTCGTCAGACAATGAGCAGTTCTTC. The rearrangement uses TRBV18 and TRBJ2-1; no firm D call. The CDR3 contains 14 residues. CDR1 and CDR2 (germline): KGHSH, LQKENI. The V and J ends lost 0 bases and 5 bases respectively, with 8 bases between them.

The chain employs TRBV5-5 and TRBJ2-7, with D perhaps TRBD1 (6 bases). The CDR3 has 15 residues. Trimming stripped 2 bases from V and 1 base from J, with 13 bases between. Germline CDR1 reads SGHKS; CDR2 reads YYEKEE (reference sequence). CDR3 sequence: CASSLRGSPSYEQYF. The CDR3 DNA follows: TGTGCCAGCAGCTTAAGGGGGTCTCCGTCCTACGAGCAGTACTTC.

This clone was observed a single time. V is TRBV30 and J is TRBJ2-7; 8 positions agree with TRBD1. CDR3 length equals 15 residues. Germline V CDR1 and CDR2: GTSNPN, SVGIG (reference sequence). The V and J ends lost 2 bases and 1 base, in that order; junction bases with no gene match: 7. The CDR3 region has the DNA TGTGCCTGGAGTTCCAGGACAGGGCTTTCCTACGAGCAGTACTTC. It specifies CAWSSRTGLSYEQYF.

This clone was recorded only once. V gene TRBV7-2 combines with J gene TRBJ1-3; D is ambiguous. The CDR3 has 12 residues. The V end was cut by 1 base, the J end by 8 bases, with 6 bases between. CDR1 SGHTA and CDR2 FQGNSA come from the germline V gene. The CDR3 spells CASSLVFDTIYF. Here the CDR3 DNA reads TGTGCCAGCAGCTTAGTCTTTGACACCATATATTTT.

The chain links TRBV5-1 to TRBJ1-2, with no clear D. This CDR3 comprises 14 residues. The V end lost 1 base, the J end lost 8 bases, and 15 bases lay between the germline ends. Germline lookup yields CDR1 SGHRS and CDR2 YFSETQ. The CDR3 sequence: CASSLISTLEGYTF. CDR3 DNA sequence: TGCGCCAGCAGCTTGATTTCGACTTTAGAGGGCTACACCTTC.

The rearrangement joins TRBV5-1 to TRBJ1-1; 8 bases are shared with TRBD1. Germline values: CDR1 SGHRS, CDR2 YFSETQ. This CDR3 spans 14 amino acids. V shed 5 bases and J 1 base; nucleotides not matched to a gene: 4. CDR3 region: CASRQTGENTEAFF. The CDR3 bases are TGCGCCAGCAGACAGACAGGGGAGAACACTGAAGCTTTCTTT.

The chain couples TRBV12-3 or TRBV12-4 to TRBJ2-7; 7 bases are shared with TRBD1. The CDR3 spans 12 residues. The J segment lost 3 bases and the V segment lost 5 bases, leaving 1 base of the junction unmatched. CDR3 protein: CASSGDSYEQYF. As DNA, the CDR3 is TGTGCCAGCAGTGGGGACAGCTACGAGCAGTACTTC.

The V and J genes are TRBV7-9 and TRBJ1-1; TRBD1 is a possible D gene (6 bases). Germline V gene sequence: CDR1 SEHNR, CDR2 FQNEAQ (reference sequence). This CDR3 has 14 amino acids. Trimming removed 2 bases at V and 1 base at J, with 8 bases between. The CDR3 protein is CASSLLGANTEAFF. CDR3 DNA sequence: TGTGCCAGCAGCTTATTGGGGGCGAACACTGAAGCTTTCTTT.

The rearrangement links TRBV18 to TRBJ1-1; TRBD1 matches at 10 bases. There are 17 residues in the CDR3. Per germline, CDR1 KGHSH and CDR2 LQKENI. The trim removed 3 bases at V and 1 base at J, leaving 8 bases unmatched. The CDR3 sequence is CASSPGTGARANTEAFF. The CDR3 nucleotides are TGTGCCAGCTCACCCGGGACAGGGGCCAGGGCGAACACTGAAGCTTTCTTT.

The chain has TRBV9 and TRBJ1-1; no clear D gene. V lost 0 bases and J lost 0, with 9 bases in between. The CDR3 is made up of 15 amino acids. From germline, CDR1 is SGDLS and CDR2 YYNGEE. The CDR3 nucleotides read TGTGCCAGCAGCGTAGGCGGGATAATGAACACTGAAGCTTTCTTT. Residues: CASSVGGIMNTEAFF.

The CDR3 is CASGTSGPLSYNEQFF. The DNA of the CDR3 is TGCGCCAGCGGTACAAGCGGGCCCCTCTCCTACAATGAGCAGTTCTTC. The rearrangement uses TRBV5-1 and TRBJ2-1, with a weak D call TRBD2 (6 bases). The CDR3 has 16 amino acids. CDR1 and CDR2 from the germline V gene are SGHRS and YFSETQ. V shed 7 bases and J shed 0 bases, with 17 bases lying between them.

The rearrangement joins TRBV19 to TRBJ1-1; 8 bases align to TRBD1. Germline V gives CDR1 LNHDA, CDR2 SQIVND (reference sequence). The CDR3 sequence is 14 residues long. V lost 6 bases and J lost 6; bases outside the gene matches: 9. This CDR3 reads CASRVTGALAEAFF. The CDR3 coding sequence is TGTGCCAGTAGAGTGACAGGGGCCTTGGCTGAAGCTTTCTTT.

The chain couples TRBV3-1 (or the pseudogene TRBV3-2) to TRBJ2-3; possible D gene TRBD2, 5 bases. The CDR3 has 15 residues. V was clipped by 1 base and J by 4 bases, with 12 bases between them. CDR1 is LGHDT and CDR2 is YNNKEL in the germline V gene (reference sequence). The CDR3 sequence is CASSQVLAGADTQYF. The CDR3 DNA sequence: TGTGCCAGCAGCCAAGTCTTAGCCGGGGCAGATACGCAGTATTTT.